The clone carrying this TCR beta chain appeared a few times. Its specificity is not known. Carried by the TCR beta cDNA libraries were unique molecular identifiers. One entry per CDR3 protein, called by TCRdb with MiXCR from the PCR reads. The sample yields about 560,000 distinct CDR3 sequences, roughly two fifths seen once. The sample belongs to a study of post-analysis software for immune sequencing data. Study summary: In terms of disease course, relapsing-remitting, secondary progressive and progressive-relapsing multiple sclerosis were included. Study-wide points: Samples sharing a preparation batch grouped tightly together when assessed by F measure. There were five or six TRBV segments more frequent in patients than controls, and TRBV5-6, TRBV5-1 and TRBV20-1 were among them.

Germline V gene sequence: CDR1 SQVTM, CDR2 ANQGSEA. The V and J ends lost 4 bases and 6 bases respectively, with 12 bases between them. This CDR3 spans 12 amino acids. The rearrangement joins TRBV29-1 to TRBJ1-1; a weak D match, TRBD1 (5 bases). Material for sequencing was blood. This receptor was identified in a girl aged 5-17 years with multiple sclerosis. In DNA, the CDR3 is TGCAGCGTTGCGGGGCCCCAGCCTGAAGCTTTCTTT. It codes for CSVAGPQPEAFF. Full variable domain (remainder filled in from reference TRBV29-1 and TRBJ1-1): SAVISQKPSRDICQRGTSLTIQCQVDSQVTMMFWYRQQPGQSLTLIATANQGSEATYESGFVIDKFPISRPNLTFSTLTVSNMSPEDSSIYLCSVAGPQPEAFFGQGTRLTVV.